Presented here are 19 T cell receptor beta chains from one specimen sequenced in a study of blood T cell repertoires in COVID-19. Produced via immunoSEQ multiplex PCR; TCRdb's table is partial and in-frame only. The sample has some 260,000 clones; about nine tenths are singletons. Sequencing was carried out using peripheral blood. Source of these receptors: a woman aged 25 to 45 with COVID-19, enrolled during active disease.

The rearrangement joins TRBV25-1 to TRBJ1-5, with a possible D match to TRBD1 (6 bases). The CDR3 is made up of 14 amino acids. Trimming cost V 1 base and J 5 bases, with 9 bases left between them. Looked up from germline, CDR1 is MGHDK and CDR2 is SYGVNS. CDR3 bases: TGTGCCAGCAGTGAATGGCCAGGGGATCAGCCCCAGCATTTT. Amino acid sequence: CASSEWPGDQPQHF.

J is TRBJ2-7 and V is TRBV6-2 or TRBV6-3; 13 bases are a match to TRBD2. CDR1 and CDR2 (germline): MNHEY, SVGEGT. The CDR3 runs 15 residues. With V trimmed by 6 bases and J by 3 bases, 5 bases remained unmatched. The CDR3 bases are TGTGCCAGCAGCACGGGACTAGCGGGATTCTACGAGCAGTACGTC. This codes for CASSTGLAGFYEQYV.

The chain links TRBV5-1 to TRBJ2-1; D may be TRBD2 (7 bases). The CDR3 totals 17 residues. V was shortened by 3 bases and J by 7 bases, with 23 bases between the two germline ends. Germline V gives CDR1 SGHRS, CDR2 YFSETQ. The CDR3 sequence: CASSSTLGGGGKNEQFF. In DNA form, the CDR3 reads TGCGCCAGCAGCTCAACCCTTGGAGGGGGGGGAAAAAATGAGCAGTTCTTC.

This chain connects TRBV12-3 or TRBV12-4 to TRBJ2-3; D remains unclear. CDR3 length: 11 residues. V was pared by 3 bases and J by 8 bases, with 6 bases between. This CDR3 is CASSFDSTQYF. CDR3 coding DNA: TGTGCCAGCAGTTTTGATAGTACGCAGTATTTT.

This clone has only one observation. V and J are TRBV28 and TRBJ1-5, with D uncertain. There are 18 residues in the CDR3. V was shortened by 5 bases and J by 5 bases, with 25 bases between the two germline ends. Per germline, CDR1 MDHEN and CDR2 SYDVKM. This CDR3 is CASSTFPSGKWRDQPQHF. The CDR3 DNA is TGTGCCAGCAGTACATTTCCCTCAGGAAAATGGAGGGATCAGCCCCAGCATTTT.

The sample holds one count of this clone. The genes are TRBV5-4 and TRBJ2-7, with D possibly matching TRBD2 (6 bases). Trimming left V 4 bases short and J 3 bases short, with 14 bases between. From germline, CDR1 is SGHNT and CDR2 YYREEE (reference sequence). The CDR3 is 14 amino acids. The chain's CDR3 is CASSVWGEHYEQYF. CDR3 bases: TGTGCCAGCAGCGTTTGGGGGGAACACTACGAGCAGTACTTC. The whole variable domain, remainder taken from reference TRBV5-4 and TRBJ2-7, is ETGVTQSPTHLIKTRGQQVTLRCSSQSGHNTVSWYQQALGQGPQFIFQYYREEENGRGNFPPRFSGLQFPNYSSELNVNALELDDSALYLCASSVWGEHYEQYFGPGTRLTVT.

The V call is TRBV7-8, the J call TRBJ2-3; 9 nucleotides match TRBD2. The CDR3 runs 15 residues. CDR1 and CDR2 (germline): SGHVS, FQNEAQ. V was pared by 4 bases and J by 2 bases, with 4 bases of the junction left unmatched. CDR3 DNA: TGTGCCAGCAGCTCGTGGACTAGCGACACAGATACGCAGTATTTT. Translated: CASSSWTSDTDTQYF.

This rearrangement joins TRBV27 to TRBJ2-1, with D possibly TRBD1 on 5 matching bases. With 3 bases removed from V and 2 bases from J, the gap between germline ends came to 11 bases. CDR3 length: 15 amino acids. CDR1 MNHEY and CDR2 SMNVEV come from the germline V gene (reference sequence). The CDR3 coding sequence is TGTGCCAGCAGTTTTACCCCAGGGACCTACAATGAGCAGTTCTTC. This gives the protein CASSFTPGTYNEQFF.

The sample holds one count of this clone. The chain combines TRBV5-4 with TRBJ1-6; 7 bases line up with TRBD1. V lost 4 bases, J lost 9 bases, and 10 bases stayed unmatched. Germline lookup yields CDR1 SGHNT and CDR2 YYREEE (reference sequence). The CDR3 totals 15 residues. CDR3 residues: CASSPHAGGSSPLHF. CDR3 DNA: TGTGCCAGCAGCCCTCACGCAGGGGGGAGTTCACCCCTCCACTTT.

This chain joins TRBV24-1 and TRBJ2-2; 7 bases align to TRBD2. J gave up 1 base and V 0 bases, and 4 bases lay outside the gene matches. The CDR3 covers 17 residues. Germline V gene data show CDR1 as KGHDR and CDR2 as SFDVKD. The CDR3 DNA sequence: TGTGCCACCAGTGATTTGGGGGGGGTGGTGAACACCGGGGAGCTGTTTTTT. Residues: CATSDLGGVVNTGELFF.

The chain combines TRBV18 with TRBJ1-4; TRBD1 aligns across 8 bases. The trim removed 4 bases at V and 3 bases at J, leaving 10 bases unmatched. The CDR3 covers 17 residues. Germline CDR1 and CDR2: KGHSH and LQKENI. CDR3 sequence reads: CASSLEAGTGANEKLFF. The CDR3 region has the DNA TGTGCCAGCTCACTTGAAGCCGGGACAGGCGCTAATGAAAAACTGTTTTTT. The whole variable domain, filled in from reference TRBV18 and TRBJ1-4, reads NAGVMQNPRHLVRRRGQEARLRCSPMKGHSHVYWYRQLPEEGLKFMVYLQKENIIDESGMPKERFSAEFPKEGPSILRIQQVVRGDSAAYFCASSLEAGTGANEKLFFGSGTQLSVL.

The chain is built from TRBV27 and TRBJ2-7, with TRBD1 identical over 7 bases. V lost 4 bases, J lost 0 bases, and 9 bases stayed unmatched. CDR3 length: 16 amino acids. From germline, CDR1 is MNHEY and CDR2 SMNVEV (reference sequence). The CDR3 coding sequence is TGTGCCAGCAGTTCTCTATCTTGGGACAGCTCCTACGAGCAGTACTTC. Its translation: CASSSLSWDSSYEQYF.

The genes are TRBV9 and TRBJ2-1; tentative D call: TRBD1 (6 bases). The V end was cut by 4 bases, the J end by 3 bases, with 14 bases between. Germline V gives CDR1 SGDLS, CDR2 YYNGEE. The CDR3 sequence is 15 residues long. This CDR3 is CASSSSQGYYNEQFF. In DNA, the CDR3 is TGTGCCAGCAGCTCCAGTCAGGGGTACTACAATGAGCAGTTCTTC.

This chain links TRBV5-1 with TRBJ1-3; the D gene is possibly TRBD1 (6 bases). CDR3 size: 14 residues. The germline CDR1 and CDR2 sequences are SGHRS and YFSETQ. Trimming cost V 4 bases and J 8 bases, with 16 bases left between them. The DNA for the CDR3 is TGCGCCAGCAGCACAGGGACGCCGAGGGACACCATATATTTT. Its protein product is CASSTGTPRDTIYF. Variable domain in full (rest from reference TRBV5-1 and TRBJ1-3): KAGVTQTPRYLIKTRGQQVTLSCSPISGHRSVSWYQQTPGQGLQFLFEYFSETQRNKGNFPGRFSGRQFSNSRSEMNVSTLELGDSALYLCASSTGTPRDTIYFGEGSWLTVV.

J is TRBJ2-7 and V is TRBV11-2; 7 bases fit TRBD1. Germline trimming cut 4 bases from V and 2 bases from J; bases unmatched to any gene: 5. This CDR3 has 14 amino acids. Germline V lookup: CDR1 SGHAT, CDR2 FQNNGV. Here the CDR3 reads CASSSRQGAYEQYF. As DNA, the CDR3 is TGTGCCAGCAGCTCCCGCCAGGGGGCCTACGAGCAGTACTTC. Combining the CDR3 with reference TRBV11-2 and TRBJ2-7 gives the whole variable domain EAGVAQSPRYKIIEKRQSVAFWCNPISGHATLYWYQQILGQGPKLLIQFQNNGVVDDSQLPKDRFSAERLKGVDSTLKIQPAKLEDSAVYLCASSSRQGAYEQYFGPGTRLTVT.

The chain employs TRBV5-1 and TRBJ2-5; a possible D gene is TRBD1 (5 bases). CDR1 is SGHRS and CDR2 is YFSETQ in the germline V gene. Trimming left V 2 bases short and J 3 bases short, with 14 bases between. The CDR3 runs to 15 residues. The CDR3 reads CASSLSVGAEETQYF. In DNA form, the CDR3 reads TGCGCCAGCAGCTTAAGTGTAGGGGCTGAAGAGACCCAGTACTTC.

This clone has more than one count but fewer than ten. This chain uses TRBV5-4 with TRBJ2-1, with 9 bases lining up with TRBD2. Germline V CDR1 and CDR2: SGHNT, YYREEE (reference sequence). This CDR3 has 15 amino acids. V shed 4 bases, J shed 7 bases, and the junction held 9 bases outside the gene matches. For the CDR3, the DNA is TGTGCCAGCAGCCAATCCGGGACTAGCAATAATGAGCAGTTCTTC. Its protein product is CASSQSGTSNNEQFF.

This chain connects TRBV13 to TRBJ2-7; 9 bases line up with TRBD2. The CDR3 has 17 residues. In germline, CDR1 is PRHDT, CDR2 FYEKMQ (reference sequence). V shed 0 bases and J 4 bases; nucleotides not matched to a gene: 10. The CDR3 protein is CASSLGVAGDRVYEQYF. CDR3 sequence (DNA): TGTGCCAGCAGCTTAGGGGTAGCGGGGGACCGGGTTTACGAGCAGTACTTC.

This clone was counted only a few times. The chain couples TRBV19 to TRBJ1-1; TRBD1 matches at 8 bases. From germline, CDR1 is LNHDA and CDR2 SQIVND (reference sequence). V was clipped by 5 bases and J by 1 base; unmatched bases: 3. The CDR3 is 14 residues long. CDR3 DNA sequence: TGTGCCAGTAGTGGAGGACAGGGGAACACTGAAGCTTTCTTT. Encoded protein: CASSGGQGNTEAFF. Variable domain in full (rest from reference TRBV19 and TRBJ1-1): DGGITQSPKYLFRKEGQNVTLSCEQNLNHDAMYWYRQDPGQGLRLIYYSQIVNDFQKGDIAEGYSVSREKKESFPLTVTSAQKNPTAFYLCASSGGQGNTEAFFGQGTRLTVV.